The 29 T cell receptor beta chains presented below share a single source sample, sequenced in a study of response to subunit inactivated influenza vaccine. Using its own MiXCR run on the RT-PCR reads, TCRdb lists one record per CDR3 protein. The table includes around 760,000 distinct CDR3 sequences, roughly 13% detected once. This sample comprised PBMCs from blood, obtained roughly 15 days before vaccination. The receptor set was obtained from a man aged 45-60 years who received an inactivated influenza vaccine.

This clonotype has a handful of counts. CDR3 DNA sequence: TGTGCCAGCAGGGGGGGACTAGCAACCTACGAGCAGTACTTC. Its translation is CASRGGLATYEQYF. The rearrangement uses TRBV2 and TRBJ2-7; 9 bases are a match to TRBD2. This CDR3 is built from 14 residues. The germline V gene encodes CDR1 SNHLY and CDR2 FYNNEI. J gave up 2 bases and V 6 bases, and 5 bases lay outside the gene matches.

This rearrangement joins TRBV20-1 to TRBJ2-1; TRBD1 or TRBD2 may be the D gene (5 bases each). The germline V gene has CDR1 DFQATT and CDR2 SNEGSKA (reference sequence). The CDR3 totals 11 residues. V was trimmed by 6 bases and J by 8 bases, leaving 11 bases between them. The DNA of the CDR3 is TGCAGTGCCCCGTCGGGGCATGAGCAGTTCTTC. It codes for CSAPSGHEQFF.

This chain links TRBV7-6 with TRBJ2-3, with TRBD2 as a possible D gene (6 bases). There are 15 residues in the CDR3. V lost 5 bases and J 9 bases, leaving 21 bases between the germline ends. CDR1 SGHVS and CDR2 FNYEAQ come from the germline V gene. In DNA form, the CDR3 reads TGTGCCAGCAGCGGGGGGATAACCGGCGTAGGGACGCAGTATTTT. Encoded protein: CASSGGITGVGTQYF.

This chain links TRBV6-1 with TRBJ2-1; D is perhaps TRBD1 (6 bases). Per the germline V gene, CDR1 is MNHNS and CDR2 is SASEGT. The CDR3 runs to 15 residues. The ends were cut back, 6 bases at V and 7 bases at J, with 19 bases in the middle. CDR3 bases: TGTGCCAGCAGGGGGGCGGCTAGCAGTGTGAATGAGCAGTTCTTC. This sequence encodes CASRGAASSVNEQFF.

The CDR3: CASSPRTSTLSGEQYF. In nucleotides, the CDR3 is TGTGCCAGCAGCCCCCGGACGTCTACCCTCTCCGGGGAGCAGTACTTC. This rearrangement joins TRBV11-1 to TRBJ2-7; D gene ambiguous. V lost 5 bases and J 7 bases, leaving 24 bases between the germline ends. Germline CDR1 and CDR2: SGHAT and FQDESV (reference sequence). The CDR3 totals 16 residues.

This clonotype was observed a handful of times. V usage is TRBV20-1 and J usage is TRBJ2-3; 9 nucleotides match TRBD2. Unmatched junction bases numbered 13, after V lost 5 bases and J lost 4 bases. Per the germline V gene, CDR1 is DFQATT and CDR2 is SNEGSKA (reference sequence). This CDR3 contains 16 residues. The CDR3 DNA sequence: TGCAGTGCTCCCTCTAGTAGCGGGAGAGGAGCAGATACGCAGTATTTT. This translates into CSAPSSSGRGADTQYF.

This clonotype was picked up a small number of times. This chain uses TRBV7-9 with TRBJ2-1, with D uncertain. The CDR3 is made up of 17 amino acids. V was shortened by 2 bases and J by 6 bases, with 20 bases between the two germline ends. CDR1 is SEHNR, CDR2 FQNEAQ, per germline (reference sequence). CDR3 in amino acids: CASSLSWQERLGNEQFF. The CDR3 bases are TGTGCCAGCAGCTTATCTTGGCAGGAGCGCTTAGGCAATGAGCAGTTCTTC.

The V call is TRBV4-3, the J call TRBJ2-1; D may match TRBD1 or TRBD2 (5 bases each). CDR3 size: 16 residues. Deletions cut 1 base from V and 8 bases from J, with 18 bases between. From germline, CDR1 is LGHNA and CDR2 YSLEER. CDR3 protein: CASSQVPGTERYEQFF. As DNA, the CDR3 is TGCGCCAGCAGCCAAGTTCCCGGGACCGAGAGGTATGAGCAGTTCTTC.

The chain combines TRBV5-1 with TRBJ2-1, with 9 bases aligning to TRBD2. Looked up from germline, CDR1 is SGHRS and CDR2 is YFSETQ. The CDR3 is 15 residues long. V gave up 4 bases and J gave up 6 bases; unmatched junction bases: 8. In nucleotides, the CDR3 is TGCGCCAGCAGCGGGTTCCGCGGGGGGGCCAATGAGCAGTTCTTC. The encoded protein is CASSGFRGGANEQFF.

The chain links TRBV4-2 to TRBJ2-7; D is possibly TRBD1 (6 bases). Germline values: CDR1 LGHNA, CDR2 YNFKEQ. Trimming removed 0 bases at V and 0 bases at J, with 9 bases between. This CDR3 region has 15 residues. The DNA of the CDR3 is TGTGCCAGCAGCCAAGATAACAGGGACTCCTACGAGCAGTACTTC. The encoded protein is CASSQDNRDSYEQYF.

This clonotype was seen more than once but under ten times. The chain couples TRBV19 to TRBJ1-1; unclear D gene. CDR3 length equals 14 residues. V was cut by 0 bases and J by 1 base, with 6 bases left in between. Germline values: CDR1 LNHDA, CDR2 SQIVND (reference sequence). Here the CDR3 reads CASSIDGGNTEAFF. The CDR3 coding sequence is TGTGCCAGTAGTATAGACGGCGGGAACACTGAAGCTTTCTTT.

There are many counts of this clonotype. This sequence joins TRBV20-1 and TRBJ2-7, with D tentatively TRBD2 (5 bases). Per germline, CDR1 DFQATT and CDR2 SNEGSKA (reference sequence). The CDR3 runs 13 residues. V lost 0 bases and J lost 2, with 8 bases in between. CDR3 coding DNA: TGCAGTGCTAGAGATGGAGGAGCCTACGAGCAGTACTTC. It specifies CSARDGGAYEQYF.

The chain employs TRBV20-1 and TRBJ2-1; 8 nucleotides agree with TRBD2. J gave up 7 bases and V 6 bases, and 11 bases lay outside the gene matches. Germline V CDR1 and CDR2: DFQATT, SNEGSKA (reference sequence). This CDR3 has 14 residues. DNA for the CDR3: TGCAGTGCGGTGCCAGCGGGAGTCCGTAATGAGCAGTTCTTC. It specifies CSAVPAGVRNEQFF.

This clonotype came up a few times. V and J are TRBV6-1 and TRBJ2-1; no reliable D call. The V gene lost 7 bases and the J gene lost 0 bases, with 10 bases spanning the gap. CDR3 length: 14 amino acids. CDR1 and CDR2 (germline): MNHNS, SASEGT. CDR3 sequence: CASNGFGSYNEQFF. As DNA, the CDR3 is TGTGCCAGCAATGGGTTTGGCTCCTACAATGAGCAGTTCTTC.

This clonotype was recorded at least ten times. This chain joins TRBV7-2 and TRBJ2-1; perhaps TRBD2 as D (5 bases). Germline V gives CDR1 SGHTA, CDR2 FQGNSA. Trimming took off 5 bases at V and 3 bases at J, with 11 bases between the two ends. CDR3 length: 14 amino acids. CDR3 in DNA: TGTGCCAGCAGCCCGGGCCGGGACTACAATGAGCAGTTCTTC. Encoded protein: CASSPGRDYNEQFF.

This clonotype was picked up a small number of times. V is TRBV12-3 or TRBV12-4 and J is TRBJ2-3; 8 bases are shared with TRBD1. With 10 bases clipped from V and 0 bases from J, the junction kept 3 bases outside the gene matches. The CDR3 contains 13 residues. The CDR3 reads CATHRGSTDTQYF. Here the CDR3 DNA reads TGTGCCACCCACAGGGGGAGCACAGATACGCAGTATTTT.

In its sample, this clonotype was seen a few times. J is TRBJ1-1 and V is TRBV5-1; D uncertain. Trimming left V 3 bases short and J 4 bases short, with 10 bases between. Germline assignment: CDR1 SGHRS and CDR2 YFSETQ. This CDR3 has 13 amino acids. The CDR3: CASSSNSGTEAFF. The CDR3 nucleotides read TGCGCCAGCAGCTCCAACTCGGGCACTGAAGCTTTCTTT.

The CDR3 bases are TGTGCCAGCAGTTACTCAGCAAGGAGGGGTAAGAACAATCAGCCCCAGCATTTT. Translated, it gives CASSYSARRGKNNQPQHF. This chain uses TRBV6-2 or TRBV6-3 with TRBJ1-5; weak D call: TRBD1 (5 bases). Germline-derived CDR1 and CDR2 are MNHEY and SVGEGT. There are 18 residues in the CDR3. V gave up 0 bases and J gave up 3 bases, with 18 bases separating them.

The gene calls are TRBV4-3 and TRBJ2-1; 14 positions agree with TRBD2. CDR3 length equals 19 residues. Germline lookup yields CDR1 LGHNA and CDR2 YSLEER. Trimming took 2 bases from V and 7 from J; bases not matched to a gene: 13. In DNA form, the CDR3 reads TGCGCCAGCAGCCAAAAAGTCGCCGGACTAGCGGGGGGAGGGAATGAGCAGTTCTTC. This codes for CASSQKVAGLAGGGNEQFF.

The chain recombines TRBV25-1 with TRBJ1-1; D uncertain. Germline V gives CDR1 MGHDK, CDR2 SYGVNS. There are 13 residues in the CDR3. V gave up 6 bases and J gave up 1 base, with 9 bases separating them. The CDR3, as DNA: TGTGCCAGCAGCGGACTGGGGAACACTGAAGCTTTCTTT. It codes for CASSGLGNTEAFF.

The chain is built from TRBV24-1 and TRBJ2-2; 9 bases match TRBD1. This CDR3 contains 15 residues. V lost 5 bases and J lost 10; bases outside the gene matches: 10. The germline CDR1 and CDR2 sequences are KGHDR and SFDVKD. This CDR3 is CATSARDRDSVELFF. The CDR3 nucleotides read TGTGCCACCAGTGCCCGGGACAGGGATAGTGTGGAGCTGTTTTTT.

This clonotype has a count of ten or more. The V gene is TRBV20-1, the J gene TRBJ1-2; 9 positions match TRBD1. CDR1 is DFQATT, CDR2 SNEGSKA, per germline (reference sequence). The CDR3 runs 12 residues. J was trimmed by 8 bases and V by 4 bases; bases with no gene match: 5. The CDR3, as DNA: TGCAGTGCTAAAACAGGGGGCGTAGGCTACACCTTC. Its protein product is CSAKTGGVGYTF.

J is TRBJ2-5 and V is TRBV20-1, with 10 bases matching TRBD2. The CDR3 contains 14 residues. The trim removed 4 bases at V and 7 bases at J, leaving 9 bases unmatched. Germline CDR1 reads DFQATT; CDR2 reads SNEGSKA (reference sequence). For the CDR3, the DNA is TGCAGTGCTAAAGCGGGAGGGTCGGTCGGGACCCAGTACTTC. Translation gives CSAKAGGSVGTQYF.

The rearrangement uses TRBV20-1 and TRBJ2-7; 9 bases line up with TRBD2. The V and J ends lost 4 bases and 4 bases, in that order; junction bases with no gene match: 8. Germline lookup yields CDR1 DFQATT and CDR2 SNEGSKA (reference sequence). The CDR3 is 14 amino acids. The CDR3 DNA follows: TGCAGTGCTATAGCTAGCGGGGCGGGGTACGAGCAGTACTTC. The encoded protein is CSAIASGAGYEQYF.

The chain combines TRBV5-8 with TRBJ2-7; D possibly corresponds to TRBD2 (5 bases). CDR3 length: 15 amino acids. V lost 0 bases to trimming and J lost 6 bases, with 16 bases between them. The germline V gene has CDR1 SGHTS and CDR2 YDEGEE. The CDR3: CASSLDGSLGSEQYF. As DNA, the CDR3 is TGTGCCAGCAGCTTGGATGGTTCCCTGGGGAGCGAGCAGTACTTC.

This clonotype was seen repeatedly, ten times or more. The CDR3 sequence: CASSQGASGFSTDTQYF. The CDR3 nucleotides read TGCGCCAGCAGCCAAGGGGCTAGCGGTTTTAGCACAGATACGCAGTATTTT. The chain is built from TRBV4-3 and TRBJ2-3; 7 bases are shared with TRBD2. With 1 base clipped from V and 0 bases from J, the junction kept 7 bases outside the gene matches. Germline values: CDR1 LGHNA, CDR2 YSLEER. The CDR3 covers 17 residues.

In its sample, this clonotype was seen a few times. The V call is TRBV7-9, the J call TRBJ2-7; 8 nucleotides match TRBD2. CDR1 SEHNR and CDR2 FQNEAQ come from the germline V gene (reference sequence). Germline trimming cut 7 bases from V and 6 bases from J; bases unmatched to any gene: 17. The CDR3 is 16 residues long. The CDR3 protein is CASIPPTEREGGEQYF. CDR3 bases: TGTGCCAGCATCCCCCCGACGGAACGGGAGGGCGGCGAGCAGTACTTC.

This clonotype was detected a few times. V is TRBV20-1 and J is TRBJ2-1; perhaps TRBD2 as D (6 bases). V lost 2 bases and J 5 bases, leaving 16 bases between the germline ends. The CDR3 is 15 residues long. The V gene's germline CDR1 is DFQATT and CDR2 SNEGSKA (reference sequence). CDR3: CSARSAGGVDNEQFF. The DNA for the CDR3 is TGCAGTGCTAGATCCGCCGGGGGTGTGGACAATGAGCAGTTCTTC.

This clonotype appeared a few times. The chain uses TRBV24-1 and TRBJ2-5; TRBD1 matches 10 bases. CDR3 length: 15 residues. The ends lost 3 bases at V and 3 bases at J; junction bases unmatched: 3. Germline V gene sequence: CDR1 KGHDR, CDR2 SFDVKD. The CDR3 DNA sequence: TGTGCCACCAGTGATGCCGGGACAGGGGAAGAGACCCAGTACTTC. Translated: CATSDAGTGEETQYF.